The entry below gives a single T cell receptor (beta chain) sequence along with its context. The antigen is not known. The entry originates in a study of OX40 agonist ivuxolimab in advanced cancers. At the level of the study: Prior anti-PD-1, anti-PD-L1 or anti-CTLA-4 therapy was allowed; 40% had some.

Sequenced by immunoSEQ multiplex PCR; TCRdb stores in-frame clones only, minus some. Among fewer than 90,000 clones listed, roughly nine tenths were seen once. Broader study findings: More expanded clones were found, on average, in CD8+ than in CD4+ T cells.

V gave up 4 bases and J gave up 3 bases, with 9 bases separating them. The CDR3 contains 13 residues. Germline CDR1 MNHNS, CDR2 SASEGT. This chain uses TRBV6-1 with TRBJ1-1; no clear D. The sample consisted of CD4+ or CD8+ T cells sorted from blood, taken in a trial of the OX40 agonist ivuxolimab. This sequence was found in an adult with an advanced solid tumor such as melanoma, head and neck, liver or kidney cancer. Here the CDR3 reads CASSGRVDTEAFF. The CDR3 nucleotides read TGTGCCAGCAGTGGCCGAGTGGACACTGAAGCTTTCTTT.